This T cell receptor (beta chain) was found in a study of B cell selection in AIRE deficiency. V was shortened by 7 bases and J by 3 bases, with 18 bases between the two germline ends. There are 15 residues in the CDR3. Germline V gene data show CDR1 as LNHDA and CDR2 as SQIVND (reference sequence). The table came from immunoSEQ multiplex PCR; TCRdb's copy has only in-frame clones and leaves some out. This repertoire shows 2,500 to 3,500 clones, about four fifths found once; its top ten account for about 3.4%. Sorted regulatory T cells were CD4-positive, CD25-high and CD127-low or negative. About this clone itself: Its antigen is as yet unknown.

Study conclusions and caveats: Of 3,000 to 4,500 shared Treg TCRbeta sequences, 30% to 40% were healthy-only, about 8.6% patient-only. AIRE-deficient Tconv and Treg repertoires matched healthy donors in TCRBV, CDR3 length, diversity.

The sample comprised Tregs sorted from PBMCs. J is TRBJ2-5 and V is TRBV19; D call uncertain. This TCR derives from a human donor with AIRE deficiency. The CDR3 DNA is TGTGCCAGTACGCTCCCCCCCCGGGCAGAAGAGACCCAGTACTTC. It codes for CASTLPPRAEETQYF.